The 25 T cell receptor beta chains below were found in one sample sequenced in a study of shared clonotypes between healthy human individuals. TCRdb's copy holds only in-frame clones and misses some; the assay was immunoSEQ multiplex PCR. Of about 1.5 million clones listed, approximately 98% are singletons. The sequenced material came from naive CD4+ T cells sorted from blood. The subset: CD45RA+ positively selected. These receptors were collected from a man younger than 40 in good health.

Comments on this clone: Other DNA sequences in this specimen translate into the identical CDR3. This chain joins TRBV29-1 and TRBJ2-7; 8 bases are shared with TRBD1. Trimming cost V 4 bases and J 4 bases; bases outside gene matches: 9. CDR3 length equals 14 residues. Germline loops: CDR1 SQVTM, CDR2 ANQGSEA. This CDR3 reads CSVGGGTGVYEQYF. For the CDR3, the DNA is TGCAGCGTTGGGGGCGGGACAGGAGTATACGAGCAGTACTTC.

The chain links TRBV7-3 to TRBJ2-3, with D unresolved. With 5 bases removed from V and 5 bases from J, the gap between germline ends came to 11 bases. Germline V gene data show CDR1 as SGHTA and CDR2 as FQGTGA. The CDR3 runs 13 residues. For the CDR3, the DNA is TGTGCCAGCAGCCCCTCGGTGCAAGATACGCAGTATTTT. It yields the protein CASSPSVQDTQYF.

V is TRBV5-4 and J is TRBJ2-7; no clear D. The CDR3 loop spans 12 amino acids. Germline V gives CDR1 SGHNT, CDR2 YYREEE (reference sequence). V lost 2 bases and J lost 3, with 6 bases in between. The CDR3 DNA reads TGTGCCAGCAGCTTCGACAACTACGAGCAGTACTTC. Translation gives CASSFDNYEQYF.

As regards this clone: The same CDR3 can be traced to other DNA sequences in this sample. In DNA, the CDR3 is TGTGCCAGCAGCAGGGGAGGTTCCTACGAGCAGTACTTC. Translated: CASSRGGSYEQYF. The chain combines TRBV7-2 with TRBJ2-7; D may be TRBD2 (6 bases). CDR3 size: 13 residues. Germline CDR1 reads SGHTA; CDR2 reads FQGNSA. The V end lost 5 bases, the J end lost 1 base, and 9 bases lay between the germline ends.

J is TRBJ1-5 and V is TRBV6-6; D remains ambiguous. Looked up from germline, CDR1 is MNHNY and CDR2 is SVGAGI (reference sequence). The CDR3 has 15 amino acids. Trimming shortened V by 2 bases and J by 2 bases, and 10 bases separated the two germline ends. CDR3 nucleotide sequence: TGTGCCAGCAGTTACGAGTCAGCGGGCAATCAGCCCCAGCATTTT. This encodes CASSYESAGNQPQHF.

This clone was seen only once. V and J are TRBV9 and TRBJ2-3, with TRBD2 identical over 15 bases. With V trimmed by 0 bases and J by 4 bases, 3 bases remained unmatched. The CDR3 is 17 amino acids. Germline V gene sequence: CDR1 SGDLS, CDR2 YYNGEE. This CDR3 reads CASSVGTSGRAADTQYF. The CDR3 bases are TGTGCCAGCAGCGTAGGGACTAGCGGGAGGGCCGCAGATACGCAGTATTTT.

The CDR3 protein is CASSEVGGGRTDTQYF. The DNA for the CDR3 is TGTGCCAGCAGCGAAGTTGGGGGAGGGCGCACAGATACGCAGTATTTT. J is TRBJ2-3 and V is TRBV9; TRBD2 matches 7 bases. The CDR3 totals 16 residues. Germline V CDR1 and CDR2: SGDLS, YYNGEE. After removal of 3 bases from V and 1 base from J, the junction contained 8 bases not matched to a gene.

J is TRBJ2-7 and V is TRBV7-9; no clear D. V dropped 5 bases and J dropped 3 bases, with 11 bases sitting between them. The V gene's germline CDR1 is SEHNR and CDR2 FQNEAQ (reference sequence). The CDR3 is 13 amino acids. CDR3 coding DNA: TGTGCCAGCAGCCAGCAGAGTGACTACGAGCAGTACTTC. Protein sequence: CASSQQSDYEQYF.

The chain has TRBV5-4 and TRBJ2-7; unclear D gene. CDR3 length: 13 amino acids. In germline, CDR1 is SGHNT, CDR2 YYREEE (reference sequence). The V end was cut by 4 bases, the J end by 3 bases, with 11 bases between. This CDR3 is CASSTRKDYEQYF. The CDR3, as DNA: TGTGCCAGCAGCACGAGGAAGGACTACGAGCAGTACTTC.

Concerning this clone itself: Other DNA sequences within the sample encode an identical CDR3. V usage is TRBV28 and J usage is TRBJ1-5; D gene unclear. The CDR3 runs 12 residues. Trimming stripped 4 bases from V and 7 bases from J, with 8 bases between. CDR1 and CDR2 (germline): MDHEN, SYDVKM. DNA for the CDR3: TGTGCCAGCAGTTCCGGCGGCCAGCCCCAGCATTTT. Encoded protein: CASSSGGQPQHF.

The V and J genes are TRBV4-2 and TRBJ2-3; D gene uncertain. The CDR3 is 17 amino acids. Germline V CDR1 and CDR2: LGHNA, YNFKEQ. Trimming took 3 bases from V and 2 from J, leaving 18 bases between them. The DNA for the CDR3 is TGTGCCAGCAGCCAGGGTCGACTTCGGACCCTCACAGATACGCAGTATTTT. It translates to CASSQGRLRTLTDTQYF.

The rearrangement links TRBV28 to TRBJ2-1; 9 bases match TRBD1. With V trimmed by 1 base and J by 3 bases, 10 bases remained unmatched. Germline loops: CDR1 MDHEN, CDR2 SYDVKM. The CDR3 is 18 amino acids. The CDR3 loop reads CASSLFGGQGSYYNEQFF. CDR3 nucleotides: TGTGCCAGCAGTTTATTTGGAGGACAGGGGTCTTACTACAATGAGCAGTTCTTC.

The rearrangement joins TRBV2 to TRBJ2-7; maybe TRBD1 (5 bases). The CDR3 consists of 14 residues. CDR1 is SNHLY, CDR2 FYNNEI, per germline. Trimming shortened V by 4 bases and J by 4 bases, and 14 bases separated the two germline ends. CDR3 sequence (DNA): TGTGCCAGCAGTGTGGCAGGGTCTCTTTACGAGCAGTACTTC. Translation: CASSVAGSLYEQYF. The entire variable domain, with the rest obtained from reference TRBV2 and TRBJ2-7, is as follows: EPEVTQTPSHQVTQMGQEVILRCVPISNHLYFYWYRQILGQKVEFLVSFYNNEISEKSEIFDDQFSVERPDGSNFTLKIRSTKLEDSAMYFCASSVAGSLYEQYFGPGTRLTVT.

This clone has a single count. The rearrangement joins TRBV5-7 to TRBJ1-2; D perhaps matches TRBD1 (5 bases). TRBV5-7 is given ORF status, its function remaining uncertain. With 2 bases removed from V and 1 base from J, the gap between germline ends came to 12 bases. The CDR3 covers 15 residues. CDR3 sequence reads: CASSFGVTVNYGYTF. Here the CDR3 DNA reads TGTGCCAGCAGCTTTGGGGTGACAGTTAACTATGGCTACACCTTC.

This clone turned up a few times. The rearrangement uses TRBV11-3 and TRBJ1-1; D is undetermined. Trimming pared 5 bases from V and 3 bases from J, leaving 10 bases between. The CDR3 has 13 amino acids. Germline CDR1 SGHNT, CDR2 YENEEA. CDR3 sequence reads: CASSVTPDTEAFF. In DNA form, the CDR3 reads TGTGCCAGCAGCGTTACCCCGGACACTGAAGCTTTCTTT.

The gene calls are TRBV19 and TRBJ2-3; the D gene is possibly TRBD2 (7 bases). The CDR3 contains 15 residues. Germline assignment: CDR1 LNHDA and CDR2 SQIVND (reference sequence). Trimming removed 10 bases at V and 6 bases at J, with 23 bases between. As DNA, the CDR3 is TGTGCCACCCAGGGGAGCGGGATCACAGCCGATACGCAGTATTTT. It specifies CATQGSGITADTQYF.

The chain has TRBV6-5 and TRBJ2-7; TRBD2 might be the D (6 bases). The CDR3 runs to 13 residues. The ends were cut back, 5 bases at V and 2 bases at J, with 10 bases in the middle. Germline V lookup: CDR1 MNHEY, CDR2 SVGAGI. CDR3 in DNA: TGTGCCAGCAGTATAGCGGTCGCCTACGAGCAGTACTTC. Translating it yields CASSIAVAYEQYF.

The chain has TRBV6-5 and TRBJ2-3; 9 bases are shared with TRBD1. V lost 5 bases to trimming and J lost 5 bases; unmatched junction nucleotides: 8. Germline values: CDR1 MNHEY, CDR2 SVGAGI. This CDR3 is built from 15 residues. The CDR3 DNA sequence: TGTGCCAGCAGTCGCGGGACAGGGTATTTAGATACGCAGTATTTT. It translates to CASSRGTGYLDTQYF.

The chain recombines TRBV4-3 with TRBJ2-3, with 7 bases that match TRBD2. Per the germline V gene, CDR1 is LGHNA and CDR2 is YSLEER. The junction had 9 bases not matched to a gene; V was cut back by 5 bases and J by 4 bases. This CDR3 spans 15 amino acids. CDR3 residues: CASSNEGGPSDTQYF. The CDR3, as DNA: TGCGCCAGCAGCAACGAGGGAGGGCCCTCAGATACGCAGTATTTT.

The chain employs TRBV5-6 and TRBJ2-7, with D unresolved. The CDR3 has 11 residues. The germline V and J ends were trimmed by 4 bases and 4 bases, with 6 bases remaining between them. Germline CDR1 SGHDT, CDR2 YYEEEE. CDR3 nucleotide sequence: TGTGCCAGCAGCGTCGAATACGAGCAGTACTTC. This translates into CASSVEYEQYF.

A remark on this clone: At one end the junction does not follow the germline gene, possibly because of a read error. The chain uses TRBV30 and TRBJ2-7; maybe TRBD2 (7 bases). Germline CDR1 reads GTSNPN; CDR2 reads SVGIG (reference sequence). The CDR3 sequence is 12 residues long. CDR3 in DNA: TGTGCCTGGACCGGCCGAGGGGGACTAAGCCACTTC. Amino acids: CAWTGRGGLSHF.

The rearrangement links TRBV5-1 to TRBJ2-1; perhaps TRBD2 as D (5 bases). Trimming removed 4 bases from V and 2 bases from J, with 13 bases in between. In germline, CDR1 is SGHRS, CDR2 YFSETQ. CDR3 size: 15 residues. CDR3 coding DNA: TGCGCCAGCAGCCCCGCGGGCGGCGCCTACAATGAGCAGTTCTTC. This translates into CASSPAGGAYNEQFF.

This clone came up once. V and J are TRBV28 and TRBJ1-5; 8 bases are shared with TRBD1. CDR1 MDHEN and CDR2 SYDVKM come from the germline V gene. The CDR3 contains 14 residues. The ends lost 5 bases at V and 7 bases at J; junction bases unmatched: 7. The CDR3 DNA reads as TGTGCCAGCAGTGCAACAGGGGGGCGGCAGCCCCAGCATTTT. This translates into CASSATGGRQPQHF.

The rearrangement joins TRBV18 to TRBJ2-1; the match to TRBD2 covers 7 bases. Germline V CDR1 and CDR2: KGHSH, LQKENI. J was trimmed by 12 bases and V by 6 bases; bases with no gene match: 11. This CDR3 has 13 residues. CDR3 in amino acids: CASSPRRETGQFF. The CDR3 bases are TGTGCCAGCTCGCCCAGGCGGGAGACGGGGCAGTTCTTC.

The V call is TRBV5-1, the J call TRBJ2-3; no clear D. Trimming stripped 0 bases from V and 4 bases from J, with 15 bases between. CDR3 length equals 16 residues. The germline gives CDR1 SGHRS, CDR2 YFSETQ. CDR3 sequence reads: CASSLGGDFLADTQYF. In DNA form, the CDR3 reads TGCGCCAGCAGCTTGGGAGGAGACTTTTTGGCAGATACGCAGTATTTT. Together with reference TRBV5-1 and TRBJ2-3, the CDR3 gives the full variable domain: KAGVTQTPRYLIKTRGQQVTLSCSPISGHRSVSWYQQTPGQGLQFLFEYFSETQRNKGNFPGRFSGRQFSNSRSEMNVSTLELGDSALYLCASSLGGDFLADTQYFGPGTRLTVL.